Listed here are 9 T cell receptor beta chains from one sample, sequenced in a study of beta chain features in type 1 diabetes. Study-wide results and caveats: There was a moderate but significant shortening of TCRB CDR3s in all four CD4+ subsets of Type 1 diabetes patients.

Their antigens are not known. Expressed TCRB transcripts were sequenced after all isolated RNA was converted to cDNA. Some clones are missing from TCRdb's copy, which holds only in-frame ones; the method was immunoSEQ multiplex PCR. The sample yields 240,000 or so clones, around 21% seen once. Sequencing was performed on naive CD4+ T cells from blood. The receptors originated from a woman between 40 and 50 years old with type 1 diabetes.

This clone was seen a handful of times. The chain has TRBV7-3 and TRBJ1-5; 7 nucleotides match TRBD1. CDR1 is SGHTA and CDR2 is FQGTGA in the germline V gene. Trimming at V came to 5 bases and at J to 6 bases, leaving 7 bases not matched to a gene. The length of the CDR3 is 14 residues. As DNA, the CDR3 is TGTGCCAGCAGCAGCCAAGGGGGCAGTCAGCCCCAGCATTTT. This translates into CASSSQGGSQPQHF.

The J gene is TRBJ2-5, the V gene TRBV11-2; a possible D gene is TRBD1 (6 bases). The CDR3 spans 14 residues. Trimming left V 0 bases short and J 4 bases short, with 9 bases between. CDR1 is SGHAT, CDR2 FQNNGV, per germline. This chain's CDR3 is CASSLEPRGETQYF. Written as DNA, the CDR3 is TGTGCCAGCAGCTTAGAACCCAGGGGAGAGACCCAGTACTTC. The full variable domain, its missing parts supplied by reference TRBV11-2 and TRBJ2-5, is EAGVAQSPRYKIIEKRQSVAFWCNPISGHATLYWYQQILGQGPKLLIQFQNNGVVDDSQLPKDRFSAERLKGVDSTLKIQPAKLEDSAVYLCASSLEPRGETQYFGPGTRLLVL.

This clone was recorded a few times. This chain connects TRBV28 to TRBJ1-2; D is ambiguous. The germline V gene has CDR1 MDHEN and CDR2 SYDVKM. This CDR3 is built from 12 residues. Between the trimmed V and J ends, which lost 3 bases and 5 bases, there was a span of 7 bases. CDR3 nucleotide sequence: TGTGCCAGCAGTTTCTCGGAGTATGGCTACACCTTC. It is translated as CASSFSEYGYTF.

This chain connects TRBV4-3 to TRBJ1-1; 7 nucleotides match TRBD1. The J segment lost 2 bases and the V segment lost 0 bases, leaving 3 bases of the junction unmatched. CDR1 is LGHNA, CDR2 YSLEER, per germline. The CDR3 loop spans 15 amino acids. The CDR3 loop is CASSQDRDSNTEAFF. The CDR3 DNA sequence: TGCGCCAGCAGCCAAGACAGGGACAGTAACACTGAAGCTTTCTTT.

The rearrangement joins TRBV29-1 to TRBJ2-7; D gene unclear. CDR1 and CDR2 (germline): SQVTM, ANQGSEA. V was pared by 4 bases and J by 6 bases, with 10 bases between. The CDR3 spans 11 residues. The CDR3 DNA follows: TGCAGCGTTGGTATGGCGGTCGAGCAGTACTTC. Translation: CSVGMAVEQYF.

The CDR3, as DNA: TGTGCCAGCAGTTGGGAGGGCAGGATGAACACCGGGGAGCTGTTTTTT. The encoded protein is CASSWEGRMNTGELFF. The chain combines TRBV28 with TRBJ2-2; the match to TRBD2 covers 7 bases. This CDR3 comprises 16 residues. Germline-derived CDR1 and CDR2 are MDHEN and SYDVKM. V was pared by 4 bases and J by 1 base, with 6 bases of the junction left unmatched.

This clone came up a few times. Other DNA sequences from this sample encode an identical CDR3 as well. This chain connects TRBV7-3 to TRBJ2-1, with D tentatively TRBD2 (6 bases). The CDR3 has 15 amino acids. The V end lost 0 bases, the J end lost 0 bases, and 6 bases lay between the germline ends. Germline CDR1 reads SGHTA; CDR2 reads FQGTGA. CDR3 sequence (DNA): TGTGCCAGCAGCTTAACGGGGGGCTCCTACAATGAGCAGTTCTTC. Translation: CASSLTGGSYNEQFF.

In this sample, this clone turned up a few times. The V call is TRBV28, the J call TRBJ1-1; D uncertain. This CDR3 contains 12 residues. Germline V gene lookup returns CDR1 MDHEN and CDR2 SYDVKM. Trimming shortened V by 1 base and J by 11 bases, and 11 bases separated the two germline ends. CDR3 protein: CASSLSTRSAFF. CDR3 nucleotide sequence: TGTGCCAGCAGTTTATCGACACGTTCGGCTTTCTTT.

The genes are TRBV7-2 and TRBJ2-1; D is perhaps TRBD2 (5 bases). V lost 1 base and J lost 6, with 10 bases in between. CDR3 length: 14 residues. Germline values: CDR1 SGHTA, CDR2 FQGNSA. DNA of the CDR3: TGTGCCAGCAGCTTAGTGGGCAGCGGCAATGAGCAGTTCTTC. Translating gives CASSLVGSGNEQFF.